The entry that follows covers one T cell receptor beta chain sequence. These data are taken from a study of T cell repertoires in cytomegalovirus infection. In the study overall: Indications came from public TCR beta signatures; they pointed to CMV infection and to a matching HLA type.

TCRdb reprocessed the reads via MiXCR and lists one record per CDR3 protein. The repertoire has fewer than 550,000 distinct CDR3 sequences, around 27% of them found once; the top ten carry approximately 13%. The CDR3 has 15 amino acids. V lost 6 bases and J lost 2; bases outside the gene matches: 7. Input material: PBMCs. The chain employs TRBV12-3 or TRBV12-4 and TRBJ2-5, with TRBD2 identical over 9 bases. The origin of this receptor is a human donor in good health (CMV status not recorded). Some clones in this sample may be carry-over from other donors' samples. The CDR3 region has the DNA TGTGCCAGCAGCTCCGGGACTAGCTTACAAGAGACCCAGTACTTC. Translated: CASSSGTSLQETQYF.